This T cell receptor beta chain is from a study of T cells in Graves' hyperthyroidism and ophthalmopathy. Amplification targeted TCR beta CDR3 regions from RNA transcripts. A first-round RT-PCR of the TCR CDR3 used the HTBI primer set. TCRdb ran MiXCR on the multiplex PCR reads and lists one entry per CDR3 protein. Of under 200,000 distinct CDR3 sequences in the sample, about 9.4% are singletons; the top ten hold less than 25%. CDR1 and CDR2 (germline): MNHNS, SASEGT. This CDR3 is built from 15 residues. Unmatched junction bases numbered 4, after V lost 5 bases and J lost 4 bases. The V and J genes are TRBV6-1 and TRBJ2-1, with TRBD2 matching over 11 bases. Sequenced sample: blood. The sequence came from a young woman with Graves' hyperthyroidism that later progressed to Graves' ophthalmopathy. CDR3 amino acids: CASSRRTSGYNEQFF. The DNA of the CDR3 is TGTGCCAGCAGTCGCAGGACTAGCGGGTACAATGAGCAGTTCTTC.